This T cell receptor beta chain derives from a study of T-cell memory formation after mild COVID-19. Worth noting for this clonotype: Its antigen is currently unknown.

Study observations and caveats: Second-wave clones with a day 37 peak had unconfirmed SARS-CoV-2 specificity. Within pre-infection memory, some responding clones were found, suggesting cross-reactive memory joined. A second wave expanding day 15 to 37 was CD4+-biased; contracting clones were balanced.

Constant-segment primers served in 5'RACE that generated TCR alpha and TCR beta cDNA libraries bearing sample barcodes and UMIs. TCRdb processed the 5' RACE reads anew with MiXCR; each CDR3 protein has one entry. The top ten clones hold around 23% of a sample with over 300,000 distinct CDR3 sequences, around 20% of them seen once. This receptor was obtained from a man aged 18 to 30 who had mild COVID-19 (a few samples of this study predate the infection). Cell type and time point are not known. Source material: PBMCs or a T cell subset sorted from them (not recorded which).

The CDR3 nucleotides are TGTGCCAGCAGCTTGACCGGGGCCGAAGAGACCCAGTACTTC. This translates into CASSLTGAEETQYF. The gene calls are TRBV7-3 and TRBJ2-5; possibly TRBD1 or TRBD2 for D (5 bases each). The CDR3 spans 14 residues. Germline values: CDR1 SGHTA, CDR2 FQGTGA. The V and J ends lost 3 bases and 3 bases respectively, with 11 bases between them.